Listed below are T cell receptor beta chains from one sample, sequenced in a study of tumor-infiltrating lymphocytes in glioblastoma multiforme. TCRdb re-derived calls from the multiplex PCR reads in MiXCR, one entry per CDR3 protein. The table lists 9,000 or so distinct CDR3 sequences, about 79% of them singletons. Sequencing input: brain tumor tissue. The origin of the receptors is a male donor with glioblastoma. CDR3s include the opening cysteine and the closing phenylalanine or tryptophan. Each record gives: clone size, V gene, D gene, J gene, CDR3 protein, CDR3 DNA. D genes are given only for firm matches. A clone size is listed for some rows: how often the clone was seen (once, few, many), or a class if it is expanded.

>-|TRBV4-1|-|TRBJ2-5
CASSQIHSMDQYF
TGCGCCAGCAGCCAAATACATAGTATGGACCAGTACTTC
>-|TRBV29-1|TRBD2|TRBJ2-3
CSVRSSGMSTDTQYF
TGCAGCGTACGCTCAAGCGGGATGAGCACAGATACGCAGTATTTT
>-|TRBV4-1|-|TRBJ2-7
CASSQPAGTSTYEQYF
TGCGCCAGCAGCCAACCTGCCGGGACAAGTACCTACGAGCAGTACTTC
>-|TRBV20-1|TRBD1|TRBJ2-7
CSAAQPGQGSYEQYF
TGCAGTGCTGCACAACCGGGACAGGGATCTTACGAGCAGTACTTC
>-|TRBV11-2|-|TRBJ2-1
CVISLYRGNEQFF
TGTGTCATCAGCTTGTATAGGGGGAATGAGCAGTTCTTC
>-|TRBV5-6|-|TRBJ2-1
CASSLRHSYNEQFF
TGTGCCAGCAGCTTGCGACACTCCTACAATGAGCAGTTCTTC
>-|TRBV29-1|TRBD1|TRBJ2-7
CSVRQGSTMGEQYF
TGCAGCGTTAGACAGGGATCAACGATGGGAGAGCAGTACTTC
>-|TRBV11-2|TRBD1|TRBJ2-7
CASIPRTGHLEQYF
TGTGCCAGCATCCCCCGGACAGGGCATCTGGAGCAGTACTTC
>-|TRBV12-3/TRBV12-4|TRBD2|TRBJ2-1
CAGSPRDSGSEQFF
TGTGCCGGCAGTCCCCGGGATAGCGGGAGCGAGCAGTTCTTC
>-|TRBV29-1|-|TRBJ2-1
CSVEKGPIRFF
TGCAGCGTTGAAAAAGGCCCTATCCGGTTCTTC
>-|TRBV11-2|TRBD1|TRBJ2-2
CASSERTGSTGELFF
TGTGCCAGCAGCGAACGGACAGGGTCCACCGGGGAGCTGTTCTTT
>-|TRBV29-1|-|TRBJ1-1
CSVEHSSDTEAFF
TGCAGCGTTGAACACTCCAGCGACACTGAAGCCTTCTTT
>-|TRBV11-2|TRBD2|TRBJ2-7
CASSFSGGLNEQYF
TGTGCCAGCAGCTTTAGCGGGGGCCTCAACGAGCAGTACTTC
>-|TRBV20-1|-|TRBJ2-1
CSARSRVSNEQFF
TGCAGTGCCAGAAGTAGGGTTTCAAATGAGCAGTTCTTC
>-|TRBV11-2|-|TRBJ2-1
CAGSLDGGSEQFF
TGTGCTGGCAGCTTAGATGGGGGGAGTGAGCAGTTCTTC
>once|TRBV6-1|-|TRBJ1-1
CASAKEFLNTEAFF
TGTGCCAGCGCGAAGGAATTCCTGAACACTGAAGCTTTCTTT
>-|TRBV11-2|-|TRBJ2-1
CASSLDRGNELF
TGTGCCAGCAGCTTAGATAGGGGGAATGAGCTCTTC
>-|TRBV11-2|TRBD2|TRBJ2-7
CATDARTGGLYEQYF
TGTGCCACCGACGCGAGAACGGGAGGTCTTTACGAGCAGTACTTC
>-|TRBV11-3|-|TRBJ1-3
CASSRRGSGNTIYF
TGTGCCAGCAGCAGAAGGGGCTCTGGAAACACCATATATTTT
>-|TRBV11-2|TRBD1|TRBJ2-7
CASSLGTGSSYEQYF
TGTGCCAGCAGCTTAGGGACAGGGAGTTCCTACGAGCAGTACTTC
>-|TRBV4-3|TRBD1|TRBJ2-1
CASSRTGGGYNEQFF
TGCGCCAGCAGCCGAACAGGGGGTGGTTACAATGAGCAGTTCTTC
>-|TRBV6-1|TRBD2|TRBJ2-1
CASSGIAGGGETQFF
TGTGCCAGCAGTGGGATAGCGGGGGGGGGCGAGACCCAGTTCTTC
>once|TRBV20-1|-|TRBJ1-5
CSALIDISTGTQHF
TGCAGTGCTCTTATCGACATAAGCACAGGTACGCAGCATTTT